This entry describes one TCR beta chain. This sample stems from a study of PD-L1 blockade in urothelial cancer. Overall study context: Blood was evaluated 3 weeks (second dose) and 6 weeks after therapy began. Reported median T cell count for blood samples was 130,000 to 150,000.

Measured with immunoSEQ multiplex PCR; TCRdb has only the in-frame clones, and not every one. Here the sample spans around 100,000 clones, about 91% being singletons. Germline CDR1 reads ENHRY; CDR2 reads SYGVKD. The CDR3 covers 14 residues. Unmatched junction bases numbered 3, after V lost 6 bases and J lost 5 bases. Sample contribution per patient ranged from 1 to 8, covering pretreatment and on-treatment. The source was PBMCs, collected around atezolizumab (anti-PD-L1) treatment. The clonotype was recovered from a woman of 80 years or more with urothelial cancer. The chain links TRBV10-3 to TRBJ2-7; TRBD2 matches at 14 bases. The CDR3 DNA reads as TGTGCCATCAGCGGACTAGCGGGAGGAGACGAGCAGTACTTC. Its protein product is CAISGLAGGDEQYF.